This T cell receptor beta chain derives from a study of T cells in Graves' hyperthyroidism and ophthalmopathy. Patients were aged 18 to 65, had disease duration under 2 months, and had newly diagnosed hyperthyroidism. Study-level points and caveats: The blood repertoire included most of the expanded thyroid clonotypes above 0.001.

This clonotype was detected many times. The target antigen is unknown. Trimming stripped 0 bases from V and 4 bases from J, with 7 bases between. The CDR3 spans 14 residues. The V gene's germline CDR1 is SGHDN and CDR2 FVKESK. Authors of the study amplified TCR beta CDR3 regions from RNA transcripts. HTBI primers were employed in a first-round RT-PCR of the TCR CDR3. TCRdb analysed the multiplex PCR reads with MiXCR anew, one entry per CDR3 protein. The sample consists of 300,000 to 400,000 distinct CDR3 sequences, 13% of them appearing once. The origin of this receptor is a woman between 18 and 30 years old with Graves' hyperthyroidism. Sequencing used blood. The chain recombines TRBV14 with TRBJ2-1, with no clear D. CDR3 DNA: TGTGCCAGCAGCCAAGATGAGGCATACAATGAGCAGTTCTTC. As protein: CASSQDEAYNEQFF.